A single sample gave rise to the 28 T cell receptor beta chains below, sequenced in a study of Graves' ophthalmopathy and Graves' hyperthyroidism. RNA transcripts were the template, and TCR beta CDR3 regions were amplified from them. HTBI-primed RT-PCR formed the first round, and a multiplex PCR formed the second. From the multiplex PCR reads, TCRdb called clonotypes with MiXCR, one entry per CDR3 protein. Of a few hundred thousand distinct CDR3 sequences in the sample, roughly 17% were seen once. The sequenced sample was peripheral blood. Receptors were obtained from an adult woman with stable Graves' hyperthyroidism.

This chain connects TRBV10-3 to TRBJ2-2; 8 bases line up with TRBD1. The CDR3 spans 14 residues. The junction had 5 bases not matched to a gene; V was cut back by 6 bases and J by 5 bases. Germline V gene lookup returns CDR1 ENHRY and CDR2 SYGVKD. CDR3 DNA: TGTGCCATCAGAGACAACAGGGGGACCGGGGAGCTGTTTTTT. It is translated as CAIRDNRGTGELFF.

This clonotype was counted a few times. The J gene is TRBJ2-3, the V gene TRBV28, with 14 bases matching TRBD2. The CDR3 loop spans 16 amino acids. Per the germline V gene, CDR1 is MDHEN and CDR2 is SYDVKM. The V and J ends lost 9 bases and 4 bases, in that order; junction bases with no gene match: 9. CDR3 amino acids: CASPPGLAGVPDTQYF. The DNA for the CDR3 is TGTGCCAGTCCACCGGGACTAGCGGGAGTACCAGATACGCAGTATTTT.

Ten or more counts support this clonotype. This chain links TRBV2 with TRBJ2-7; TRBD1 matches 8 bases. The CDR3 runs 14 residues. Germline assignment: CDR1 SNHLY and CDR2 FYNNEI. V lost 11 bases to trimming and J lost 1 base; unmatched junction nucleotides: 10. As DNA, the CDR3 is TGTGCCTGCAAAAGGACAGGGAATTCCTACGAGCAGTACTTC. Translating gives CACKRTGNSYEQYF.

This chain joins TRBV28 and TRBJ1-1; unclear D gene. Between the trimmed V and J ends, which lost 7 bases and 0 bases, there was a span of 15 bases. The germline CDR1 and CDR2 sequences are MDHEN and SYDVKM. This CDR3 spans 15 amino acids. Here the CDR3 reads CASTGGGRMNTEAFF. The CDR3 DNA is TGTGCCAGCACCGGAGGAGGGAGGATGAACACTGAAGCTTTCTTT.

The chain has TRBV6-5 and TRBJ2-7; the D is unclear. This CDR3 has 15 amino acids. Germline values: CDR1 MNHEY, CDR2 SVGAGI. The germline V and J ends were trimmed by 0 bases and 1 base, with 10 bases remaining between them. The CDR3, as DNA: TGTGCCAGCAGTTACTCTGCTCACCAGTCCTACGAGCAGTACTTC. It encodes CASSYSAHQSYEQYF.

The DNA for the CDR3 is TGTGCCAGTAATAGGGCGGGAGTTTACAATCAGCCCCAGCATTTT. Translated: CASNRAGVYNQPQHF. V and J are TRBV19 and TRBJ1-5; D unclear. Germline values: CDR1 LNHDA, CDR2 SQIVND (reference sequence). Trimming took off 7 bases at V and 3 bases at J, with 16 bases between the two ends. CDR3 length equals 15 residues.

The sample holds many counts of this clonotype. The chain recombines TRBV6-1 with TRBJ2-5; the D is unclear. CDR1 MNHNS and CDR2 SASEGT come from the germline V gene. The CDR3 is 13 residues long. The CDR3 DNA is TGTGCGGCCATCGAACGAAATCAAGAGACCCAGTACTTC. Amino acids: CAAIERNQETQYF.

This clonotype was picked up many times. V usage is TRBV5-1 and J usage is TRBJ1-2, with TRBD1 as a possible D gene (6 bases). CDR3 length: 14 amino acids. Germline-derived CDR1 and CDR2 are SGHRS and YFSETQ. V dropped 3 bases and J dropped 6 bases, with 15 bases sitting between them. For the CDR3, the DNA is TGCGCCAGCAGCTCGGGGGCCGGGGGCAATGGCTACACCTTC. As protein: CASSSGAGGNGYTF. Together with reference TRBV5-1 and TRBJ1-2, the CDR3 gives the full variable domain: KAGVTQTPRYLIKTRGQQVTLSCSPISGHRSVSWYQQTPGQGLQFLFEYFSETQRNKGNFPGRFSGRQFSNSRSEMNVSTLELGDSALYLCASSSGAGGNGYTFGSGTRLTVV.

This clonotype was seen repeatedly, ten times or more. The rearrangement links TRBV7-2 to TRBJ1-2; tentative D call: TRBD1 (5 bases). Looked up from germline, CDR1 is SGHTA and CDR2 is FQGNSA. With 1 base removed from V and 11 bases from J, the gap between germline ends came to 11 bases. This CDR3 region has 12 residues. CDR3 amino acids: CASSLGAGSYTF. In nucleotides, the CDR3 is TGTGCCAGCAGCTTAGGGGCAGGGAGTTACACCTTC.

This clonotype was observed at least ten times. V gene TRBV28 combines with J gene TRBJ1-5; D is unclear. This CDR3 contains 14 residues. V was pared by 2 bases and J by 5 bases, with 10 bases between. Germline V gene sequence: CDR1 MDHEN, CDR2 SYDVKM. CDR3 amino acids: CASSLRGEHQPQHF. In DNA form, the CDR3 reads TGTGCCAGCAGTTTACGGGGAGAACATCAGCCCCAGCATTTT.

This clonotype occurred many times. V usage is TRBV11-2 and J usage is TRBJ2-7; 16 bases fit TRBD2. This CDR3 spans 16 amino acids. The germline V gene encodes CDR1 SGHAT and CDR2 FQNNGV. Trimming cost V 3 bases and J 2 bases; bases outside gene matches: 1. CDR3 in DNA: TGTGCCAGCAGCTTGGGACTAGCGGGGGGGGCCTACGAGCAGTACTTC. Residues: CASSLGLAGGAYEQYF.

There are many counts of this clonotype. The chain links TRBV9 to TRBJ2-3, with TRBD2 identical over 7 bases. V trimming: 3 bases; J trimming: 0 bases; junction bases outside the gene matches: 7. From germline, CDR1 is SGDLS and CDR2 YYNGEE. CDR3 length: 16 amino acids. The CDR3 nucleotides are TGTGCCAGCAGCGCCGGGGGGTGGGGTAGCACAGATACGCAGTATTTT. It translates to CASSAGGWGSTDTQYF.

This clonotype occurred many times. This chain joins TRBV20-1 and TRBJ2-7, with 11 bases that match TRBD2. The CDR3 is 14 amino acids. CDR1 and CDR2 from the germline V gene are DFQATT and SNEGSKA (reference sequence). After removal of 1 base from V and 4 bases from J, the junction contained 3 bases not matched to a gene. The CDR3 region has the DNA TGCAGTGCTAGAGTCCCTAGCGGGAGGTACGAGCAGTACTTC. Its protein is CSARVPSGRYEQYF.

This clonotype was found many times. The J gene is TRBJ1-2, the V gene TRBV6-2 or TRBV6-3; D uncertain. Trimming shortened V by 5 bases and J by 4 bases, and 11 bases separated the two germline ends. The CDR3 runs 13 residues. Germline V gene lookup returns CDR1 MNHEY and CDR2 SVGEGT. The CDR3 here is CASSPLRSYGYTF. The CDR3 region has the DNA TGTGCCAGCAGTCCCCTTCGAAGCTATGGCTACACCTTC.

This clonotype has a count of ten or more. V and J are TRBV11-2 and TRBJ2-7; possible D gene TRBD1, 6 bases. The V gene's germline CDR1 is SGHAT and CDR2 FQNNGV. The CDR3 totals 17 residues. The V and J ends lost 0 bases and 4 bases respectively, with 19 bases between them. Here the CDR3 reads CASSLDPPLTGLYEQYF. CDR3 bases: TGTGCCAGCAGCTTAGACCCCCCCCTAACAGGGCTTTACGAGCAGTACTTC.

In its sample, this clonotype was seen many times. The chain has TRBV27 and TRBJ1-2; 10 bases are a match to TRBD1. Losses at the gene ends were 6 bases for V and 7 bases for J; bases not matched to a gene: 5. This CDR3 is 13 amino acids long. Germline lookup yields CDR1 MNHEY and CDR2 SMNVEV (reference sequence). CDR3 loop: CASSDGDRGGYTF. CDR3 in DNA: TGTGCCAGCAGCGACGGGGACAGGGGTGGCTACACCTTC.

This clonotype has a count of ten or more. The chain carries TRBV28 and TRBJ1-6; 10 bases align to TRBD1. CDR1 is MDHEN and CDR2 is SYDVKM in the germline V gene. The V segment lost 0 bases and the J segment 7 bases; nucleotides outside the gene matches: 6. This CDR3 spans 17 amino acids. The CDR3 region has the DNA TGTGCCAGCAGTTTATGGAATTTGGGACAGGGGAATTCACCCCTCCACTTT. Amino acid sequence: CASSLWNLGQGNSPLHF.

This clonotype has ten or more counts. The chain joins TRBV20-1 to TRBJ2-5, with 11 bases aligning to TRBD2. Germline CDR1 DFQATT, CDR2 SNEGSKA (reference sequence). With V trimmed by 0 bases and J by 4 bases, 16 bases remained unmatched. This CDR3 is built from 19 residues. This CDR3 is CSARDGGLAGGGPGETQYF. The CDR3 DNA reads as TGCAGTGCTAGAGATGGAGGGCTAGCGGGAGGCGGGCCAGGAGAGACCCAGTACTTC.

There are many counts of this clonotype. The chain uses TRBV6-2 or TRBV6-3 and TRBJ1-1; 12 nucleotides align to TRBD1. Germline CDR1 is MNHEY and CDR2 is SVGEGT. This CDR3 contains 19 residues. Trimming took 7 bases from V and 3 from J; bases not matched to a gene: 18. The CDR3 bases are TGTGCCAGCATACCACGGGACAGGGGGCGGAGGTCCCGGGACACTGAAGCTTTCTTT. Amino acids: CASIPRDRGRRSRDTEAFF.

This clonotype was found many times. The chain has TRBV28 and TRBJ1-1; a possible D gene is TRBD1 (6 bases). Germline values: CDR1 MDHEN, CDR2 SYDVKM. Trimming left V 5 bases short and J 3 bases short, with 16 bases between. This CDR3 comprises 15 residues. The CDR3 DNA reads TGTGCCAGCAGTCCCGATGCGAGGGGGGACACTGAAGCTTTCTTT. It yields the protein CASSPDARGDTEAFF.

The sample holds a few counts of this clonotype. Germline and junction disagree at one end, which may indicate a read error. Here the CDR3 DNA reads TGTGCCAGCAGTTTGTCCCTCAGGAACACTGATGCTTTCTTT. It encodes CASSLSLRNTDAFF. The chain joins TRBV27 to TRBJ1-1, with D uncertain. The CDR3 sequence is 14 residues long. Germline V gives CDR1 MNHEY, CDR2 SMNVEV (reference sequence).

This clonotype has a handful of counts. The chain recombines TRBV19 with TRBJ2-7; D remains ambiguous. This CDR3 is 13 amino acids long. Germline CDR1 is LNHDA and CDR2 is SQIVND (reference sequence). V was cut by 3 bases and J by 3 bases, with 9 bases left in between. CDR3 protein: CASSMGSFYEQYF. CDR3 bases: TGTGCCAGTAGTATGGGCAGCTTCTACGAGCAGTACTTC.

This clonotype showed up just a few times. CDR3 protein: CASRAGIQPQHF. The CDR3 coding sequence is TGTGCCAGCAGGGCAGGGATTCAGCCCCAGCATTTT. The rearrangement links TRBV12-3 or TRBV12-4 to TRBJ1-5, with D perhaps matching TRBD1 (5 bases). The V and J ends lost 6 bases and 6 bases respectively, with 9 bases between them. The CDR3 extends over 12 amino acids.

This clonotype was seen a few times. The V and J genes are TRBV30 and TRBJ2-2; 7 bases match TRBD1. This CDR3 is 16 amino acids long. The V gene end was trimmed by 3 bases and the J gene end by 5 bases; junction bases not matched to a gene: 12. The germline CDR1 and CDR2 sequences are GTSNPN and SVGIG (reference sequence). DNA for the CDR3: TGTGCCTGGAGCCCTATCCGGGACAGCGCTACCGGGGAGCTGTTTTTT. Amino acid sequence: CAWSPIRDSATGELFF.

This clonotype was picked up many times. The V call is TRBV27, the J call TRBJ1-3, with D maybe TRBD1 (5 bases). CDR3 length: 13 residues. Germline assignment: CDR1 MNHEY and CDR2 SMNVEV (reference sequence). The V gene lost 8 bases and the J gene lost 2 bases, with 10 bases spanning the gap. CDR3 residues: CASGAGAGNTIYF. CDR3 DNA sequence: TGTGCCAGCGGGGCGGGGGCTGGAAACACCATATATTTT.

This clonotype was observed many times. The chain links TRBV7-8 to TRBJ2-7; a weak D match, TRBD2 (5 bases). This CDR3 has 14 amino acids. From germline, CDR1 is SGHVS and CDR2 FQNEAQ. Trimming shortened V by 2 bases and J by 6 bases, and 14 bases separated the two germline ends. CDR3 bases: TGTGCCAGCAGCTTAAGAGGGTTAAGCAGCGAGCAGTACTTC. Residues: CASSLRGLSSEQYF.

There are many counts of this clonotype. The chain couples TRBV7-6 to TRBJ2-7; D assignment may be TRBD1 or TRBD2 (5 bases each). This CDR3 has 15 residues. Trimming removed 0 bases at V and 7 bases at J, with 16 bases between. In germline, CDR1 is SGHVS, CDR2 FNYEAQ. The CDR3 reads CASSLAGTVFGEQYF. CDR3 nucleotides: TGTGCCAGCAGCTTAGCTGGGACGGTCTTTGGGGAGCAGTACTTC.

The table lists this clonotype with many counts. This chain joins TRBV12-3 or TRBV12-4 and TRBJ1-3; no firm D call. V lost 3 bases and J 0 bases, leaving 9 bases between the germline ends. This CDR3 spans 15 amino acids. The CDR3 nucleotides read TGTGCCAGCAGTTTGCACAGCACCTCTGGAAACACCATATATTTT. It codes for CASSLHSTSGNTIYF.